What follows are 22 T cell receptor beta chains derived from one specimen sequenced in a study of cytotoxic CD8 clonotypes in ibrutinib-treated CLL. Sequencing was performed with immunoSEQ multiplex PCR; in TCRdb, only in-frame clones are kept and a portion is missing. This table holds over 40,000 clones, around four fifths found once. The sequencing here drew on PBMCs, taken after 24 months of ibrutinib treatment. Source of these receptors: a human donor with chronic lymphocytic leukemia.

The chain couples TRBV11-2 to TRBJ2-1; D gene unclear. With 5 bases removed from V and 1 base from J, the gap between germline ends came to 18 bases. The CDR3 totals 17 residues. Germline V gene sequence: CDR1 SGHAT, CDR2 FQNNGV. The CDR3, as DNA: TGTGCCAGCAGCCACCCCGCCCTAGGTCTTTCCTACAATGAGCAGTTCTTC. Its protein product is CASSHPALGLSYNEQFF. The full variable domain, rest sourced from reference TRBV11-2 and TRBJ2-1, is EAGVAQSPRYKIIEKRQSVAFWCNPISGHATLYWYQQILGQGPKLLIQFQNNGVVDDSQLPKDRFSAERLKGVDSTLKIQPAKLEDSAVYLCASSHPALGLSYNEQFFGPGTRLTVL.

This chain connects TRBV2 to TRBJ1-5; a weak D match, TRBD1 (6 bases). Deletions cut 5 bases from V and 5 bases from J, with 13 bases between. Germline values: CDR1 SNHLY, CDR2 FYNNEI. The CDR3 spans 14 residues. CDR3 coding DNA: TGTGCCAGCAGTCGAGAAAGGGGGGATCAGCCCCAGCATTTT. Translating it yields CASSRERGDQPQHF.

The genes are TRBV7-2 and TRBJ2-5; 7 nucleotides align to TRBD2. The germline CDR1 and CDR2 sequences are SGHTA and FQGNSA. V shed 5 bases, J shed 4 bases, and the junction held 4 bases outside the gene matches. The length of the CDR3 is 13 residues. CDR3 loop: CASSPGGGETQYF. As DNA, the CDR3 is TGTGCCAGCAGCCCGGGGGGAGGAGAGACCCAGTACTTC.

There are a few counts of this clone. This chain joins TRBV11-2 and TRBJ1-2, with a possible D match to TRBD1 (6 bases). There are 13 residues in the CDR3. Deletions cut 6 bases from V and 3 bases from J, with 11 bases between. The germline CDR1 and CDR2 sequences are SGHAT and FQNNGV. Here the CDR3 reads CASRSGGHYGYTF. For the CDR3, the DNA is TGTGCCAGCAGATCGGGGGGCCACTATGGCTACACCTTC.

The CDR3 DNA sequence: TGCGCCAGCAAAATATTACAGGGGGCGAAAGAGCAGTACTTC. Its translation is CASKILQGAKEQYF. This chain connects TRBV10-2 to TRBJ2-7, with 9 bases that match TRBD1. Germline CDR1 is WSHSY and CDR2 is SAAADI. The CDR3 sequence is 14 residues long. With V trimmed by 7 bases and J by 7 bases, 11 bases remained unmatched.

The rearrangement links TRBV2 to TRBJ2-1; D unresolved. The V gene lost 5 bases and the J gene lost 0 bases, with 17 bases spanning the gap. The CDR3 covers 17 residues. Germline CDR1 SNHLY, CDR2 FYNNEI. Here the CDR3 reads CASSPRAILSSYNEQFF. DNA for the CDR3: TGTGCCAGCAGTCCCCGGGCCATCTTGAGCTCCTACAATGAGCAGTTCTTC.

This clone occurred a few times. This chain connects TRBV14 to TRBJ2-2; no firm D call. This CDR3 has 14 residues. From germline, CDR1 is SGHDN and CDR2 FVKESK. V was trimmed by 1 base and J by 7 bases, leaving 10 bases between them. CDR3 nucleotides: TGTGCCAGCAGCCAAGGGGTAGAAGGCGGGGAGCTGTTTTTT. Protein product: CASSQGVEGGELFF. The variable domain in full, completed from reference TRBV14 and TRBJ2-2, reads EAGVTQFPSHSVIEKGQTVTLRCDPISGHDNLYWYRRVMGKEIKFLLHFVKESKQDESGMPNNRFLAERTGGTYSTLKVQPAELEDSGVYFCASSQGVEGGELFFGEGSRLTVL.

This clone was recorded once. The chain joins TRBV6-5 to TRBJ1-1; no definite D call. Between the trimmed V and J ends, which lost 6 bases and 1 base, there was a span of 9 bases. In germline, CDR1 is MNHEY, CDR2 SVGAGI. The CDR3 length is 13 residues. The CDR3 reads CASRAAGNTEAFF. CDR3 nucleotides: TGTGCCAGCAGGGCAGCGGGGAACACTGAAGCTTTCTTT.

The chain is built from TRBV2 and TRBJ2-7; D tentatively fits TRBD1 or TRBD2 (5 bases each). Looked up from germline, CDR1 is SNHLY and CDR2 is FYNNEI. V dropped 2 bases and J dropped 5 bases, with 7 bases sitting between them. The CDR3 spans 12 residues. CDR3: CASSERGDEQYF. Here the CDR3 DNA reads TGTGCCAGCAGTGAAAGGGGAGACGAGCAGTACTTC.

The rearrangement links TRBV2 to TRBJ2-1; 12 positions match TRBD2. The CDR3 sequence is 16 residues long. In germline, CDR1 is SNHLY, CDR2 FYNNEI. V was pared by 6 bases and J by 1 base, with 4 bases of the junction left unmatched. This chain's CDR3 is CASRPTSGSSYNEQFF. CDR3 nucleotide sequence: TGTGCCAGCAGGCCGACTAGCGGGAGTTCCTACAATGAGCAGTTCTTC.

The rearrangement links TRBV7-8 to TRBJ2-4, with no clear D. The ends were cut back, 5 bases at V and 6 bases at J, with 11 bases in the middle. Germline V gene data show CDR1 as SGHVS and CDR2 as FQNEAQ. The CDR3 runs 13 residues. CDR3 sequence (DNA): TGTGCCAGCAGCCCGAGAGGCGGAAACATTCAGTACTTC. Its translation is CASSPRGGNIQYF.

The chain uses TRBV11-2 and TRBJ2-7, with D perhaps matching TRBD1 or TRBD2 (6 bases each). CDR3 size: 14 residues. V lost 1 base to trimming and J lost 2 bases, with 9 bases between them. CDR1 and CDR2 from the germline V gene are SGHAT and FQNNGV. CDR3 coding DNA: TGTGCCAGCAGCTTAGGTGGGGGGCCCTACGAGCAGTACTTC. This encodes CASSLGGGPYEQYF.

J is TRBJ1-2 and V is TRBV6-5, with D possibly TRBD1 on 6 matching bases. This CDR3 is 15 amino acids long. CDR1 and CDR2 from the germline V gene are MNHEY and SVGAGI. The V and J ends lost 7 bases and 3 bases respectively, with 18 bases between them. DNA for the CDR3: TGTGCCAGCACCCGGGCTGGGGGGCGGTACTATGGCTACACCTTC. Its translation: CASTRAGGRYYGYTF.

CDR3 nucleotide sequence: TGTGCCAGCAGCTTGGACCTAGCGGGAGGCGAGCAGTACTTC. It encodes CASSLDLAGGEQYF. This chain joins TRBV5-4 and TRBJ2-7; 11 bases line up with TRBD2. Germline V gene lookup returns CDR1 SGHNT and CDR2 YYREEE (reference sequence). The CDR3 is 14 residues long. Trimming at V came to 0 bases and at J to 6 bases, leaving 2 bases not matched to a gene.

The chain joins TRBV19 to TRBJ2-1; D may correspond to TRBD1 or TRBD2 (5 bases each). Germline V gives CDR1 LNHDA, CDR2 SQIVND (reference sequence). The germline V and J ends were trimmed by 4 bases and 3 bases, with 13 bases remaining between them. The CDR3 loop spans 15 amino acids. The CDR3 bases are TGTGCCAGTAGTAGGGCCGGGACCAACTACAATGAGCAGTTCTTC. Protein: CASSRAGTNYNEQFF.

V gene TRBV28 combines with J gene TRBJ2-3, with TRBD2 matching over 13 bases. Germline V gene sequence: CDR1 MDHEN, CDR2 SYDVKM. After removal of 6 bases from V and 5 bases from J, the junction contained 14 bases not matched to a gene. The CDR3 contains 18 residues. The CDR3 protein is CASRPGHGLAGAGDTQYF. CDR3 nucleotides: TGTGCCAGCAGACCGGGACACGGACTAGCGGGAGCGGGAGATACGCAGTATTTT. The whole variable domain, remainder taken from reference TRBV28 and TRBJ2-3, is DVKVTQSSRYLVKRTGEKVFLECVQDMDHENMFWYRQDPGLGLRLIYFSYDVKMKEKGDIPEGYSVSREKKERFSLILESASTNQTSMYLCASRPGHGLAGAGDTQYFGPGTRLTVL.

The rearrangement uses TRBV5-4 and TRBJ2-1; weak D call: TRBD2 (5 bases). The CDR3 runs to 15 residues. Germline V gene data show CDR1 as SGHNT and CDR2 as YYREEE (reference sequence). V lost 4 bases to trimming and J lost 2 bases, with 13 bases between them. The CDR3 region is CASSQVGDTYNEQFF. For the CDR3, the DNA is TGTGCCAGCAGCCAGGTCGGGGATACCTACAATGAGCAGTTCTTC.

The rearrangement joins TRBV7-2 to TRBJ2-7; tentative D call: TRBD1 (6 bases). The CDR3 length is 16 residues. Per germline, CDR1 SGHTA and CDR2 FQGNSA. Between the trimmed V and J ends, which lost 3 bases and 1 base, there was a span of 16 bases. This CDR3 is CASSLVSGDTSYEQYF. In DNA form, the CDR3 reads TGTGCCAGCAGCTTGGTTTCCGGGGACACTTCCTACGAGCAGTACTTC. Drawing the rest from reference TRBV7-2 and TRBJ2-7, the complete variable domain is GAGVSQSPSNKVTEKGKDVELRCDPISGHTALYWYRQSLGQGLEFLIYFQGNSAPDKSGLPSDRFSAERTGGSVSTLTIQRTQQEDSAVYLCASSLVSGDTSYEQYFGPGTRLTVT.

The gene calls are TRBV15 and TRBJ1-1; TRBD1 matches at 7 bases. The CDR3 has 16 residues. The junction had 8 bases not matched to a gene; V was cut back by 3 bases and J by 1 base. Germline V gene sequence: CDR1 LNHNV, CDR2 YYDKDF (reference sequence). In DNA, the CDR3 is TGTGCCACCAGCAGTGGCGACAGGGCAAGGAACACTGAAGCTTTCTTT. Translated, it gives CATSSGDRARNTEAFF.

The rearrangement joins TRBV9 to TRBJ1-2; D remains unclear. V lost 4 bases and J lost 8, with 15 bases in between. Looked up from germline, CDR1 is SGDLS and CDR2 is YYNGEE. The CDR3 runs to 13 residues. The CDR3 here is CASSTGPREGYTF. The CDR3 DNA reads TGTGCCAGCAGCACTGGGCCCAGAGAAGGCTACACCTTC.

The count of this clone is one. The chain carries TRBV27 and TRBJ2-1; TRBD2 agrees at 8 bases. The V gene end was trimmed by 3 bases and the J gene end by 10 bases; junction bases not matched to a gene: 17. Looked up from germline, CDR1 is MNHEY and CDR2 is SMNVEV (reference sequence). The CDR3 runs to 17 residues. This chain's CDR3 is CASSLRQAGLASREQFF. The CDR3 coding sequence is TGTGCCAGCAGTTTGAGGCAAGCCGGACTAGCTTCTCGAGAGCAGTTCTTC.

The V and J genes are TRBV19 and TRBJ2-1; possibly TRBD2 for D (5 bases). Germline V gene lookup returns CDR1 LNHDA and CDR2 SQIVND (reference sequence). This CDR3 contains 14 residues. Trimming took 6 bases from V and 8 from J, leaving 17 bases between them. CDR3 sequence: CASSPIGEWHEQFF. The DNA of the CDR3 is TGTGCCAGTAGCCCAATCGGGGAGTGGCATGAGCAGTTCTTC.